This is a list of T cell receptor beta chains from one sample in a study of shared clonotypes between healthy human individuals. The method was immunoSEQ multiplex PCR; TCRdb's version includes in-frame clones alone and lacks a portion of them. The profile shows approximately 500,000 clones, 79% of them singletons. Sequencing input: PBMCs. The source of these receptors is a woman in her forties in good health. Some clones in this sample may be carry-over from other donors' samples. The CDR3 runs from the conserved cysteine through the conserved F or W. The D gene is left open where the match is weak. Part of the rows lack a size; the others show once, few, many or a class for expanded clones.

d_gene	v_gene	abundance	j_gene	CDR3aa	CDR3nt
TRBD2	TRBV5-1	once	TRBJ2-3	CASSWGTSGGTDTQYF	TGCGCCAGCAGCTGGGGTACTAGCGGAGGCACAGATACGCAGTATTTT
TRBD1	TRBV4-3	.	TRBJ2-1	CASSQEVGQGYNEQFF	TGCGCCAGCAGCCAAGAGGTTGGACAGGGATACAATGAGCAGTTCTTC
.	TRBV7-9	.	TRBJ1-6	CASSFGSVLTNSPLHF	TGTGCCAGCAGCTTTGGGTCGGTCCTCACCAATTCACCCCTCCACTTT
.	TRBV25-1	.	TRBJ1-1	CASSGGSGTEAFF	TGTGCCAGCAGTGGGGGATCAGGGACTGAAGCTTTCTTT
.	TRBV6-5	.	TRBJ1-5	CASSRTEGRQPQHF	TGTGCCAGCAGTCGGACGGAGGGTAGGCAGCCCCAGCATTTT
.	TRBV5-1	.	TRBJ1-3	CASSLPTGGGNTIYF	TGCGCCAGCAGCTTGCCTACAGGCGGGGGAAACACCATATATTTT
.	TRBV11-2	.	TRBJ1-6	CASSPDGNSPLHF	TGTGCCAGCAGCCCAGACGGTAATTCACCCCTCCACTTT
.	TRBV19	.	TRBJ2-3	CASSITGRGDTQYF	TGTGCCAGTAGTATAACAGGGAGGGGAGATACGCAGTATTTT
TRBD2	TRBV4-2	.	TRBJ2-3	CASSQELAGISTDTQYF	TGTGCCAGCAGCCAAGAGCTAGCGGGGATTAGCACAGATACGCAGTATTTT
TRBD2	TRBV4-2	.	TRBJ2-7	CASSWRGAVDEQYF	TGTGCCAGCAGCTGGCGGGGGGCCGTCGACGAGCAGTACTTC
.	TRBV19	.	TRBJ2-3	CASRTESTDTQYF	TGTGCCAGTCGGACGGAAAGCACAGATACGCAGTATTTT
TRBD1	TRBV5-1	.	TRBJ1-5	CASSLDGQGANQPQHF	TGCGCCAGCAGCTTGGATGGACAGGGGGCTAATCAGCCCCAGCATTTT
TRBD2	TRBV7-2	many	TRBJ2-1	CASSLRLAEREQFF	TGTGCCAGCAGCTTACGACTAGCGGAAAGGGAGCAGTTCTTC
.	TRBV29-1	.	TRBJ2-7	CSVSPGPRKNYEQYF	TGCAGCGTTTCGCCGGGACCTAGAAAAAACTACGAGCAGTACTTC
.	TRBV14	many	TRBJ2-7	CASSHSSQQYF	TGTGCCAGCAGCCACTCGAGTCAGCAGTACTTC
.	TRBV18	once	TRBJ2-1	CASSPPVAQYEQFF	TGTGCCAGCTCACCACCGGTTGCTCAGTATGAGCAGTTCTTC
TRBD2	TRBV29-1	.	TRBJ2-1	CSVVIPTSGISYNEQFF	TGCAGCGTTGTAATCCCGACTAGCGGGATATCCTACAATGAGCAGTTCTTC
TRBD2	TRBV6-6	.	TRBJ2-1	CAGSASGGNNEQFF	TGTGCCGGATCGGCTAGCGGGGGAAACAATGAGCAGTTCTTC
TRBD1	TRBV10-3	few	TRBJ2-3	CAISGGQGISDTQYF	TGTGCCATCAGTGGCGGACAGGGTATATCAGATACGCAGTATTTT
TRBD1	TRBV11-2	many	TRBJ2-7	CASSLDYRGPYEQYF	TGTGCCAGCAGCTTAGACTACAGGGGACCCTACGAGCAGTACTTC
.	TRBV5-4	.	TRBJ1-5	CASSLNGGFGNQPQHF	TGTGCCAGCAGCTTGAACGGGGGATTTGGGAATCAGCCCCAGCATTTT
TRBD1	TRBV11-3	once	TRBJ2-5	CASSPGTGDFQETQYF	TGTGCCAGCAGCCCCGGGACAGGGGACTTCCAAGAGACCCAGTACTTC
.	TRBV10-1	few	TRBJ2-4	CASSEFQGTLVGAKNIQYF	TGCGCCAGCAGTGAGTTCCAAGGTACCTTAGTGGGGGCCAAAAACATTCAGTACTTC
.	TRBV28	.	TRBJ1-6	CASSSGRRNAPLHF	TGTGCCAGCAGTTCGGGACGACGCAACGCACCCCTCCACTTT
.	TRBV7-7	.	TRBJ2-2	CASSSSGSGTGELFF	TGTGCTAGCAGCTCCAGTGGGAGCGGGACCGGGGAGCTGTTTTTT
.	TRBV7-8	.	TRBJ2-1	CASSLDNYNEQFF	TGTGCCAGCAGCTTAGACAACTACAATGAGCAGTTCTTC
.	TRBV5-1	.	TRBJ1-2	CASREDTGSYGYTF	TGCGCCAGCAGGGAGGATACAGGGTCCTATGGCTACACCTTC
TRBD2	TRBV5-1	.	TRBJ2-7	CASRGGLGAYEQYF	TGCGCCAGCAGGGGGGGACTAGGAGCCTACGAGCAGTACTTC
TRBD1	TRBV29-1	.	TRBJ1-2	CSVEEDRWDGYTF	TGCAGCGTTGAAGAGGACAGGTGGGATGGCTACACCTTC
TRBD2	TRBV30	.	TRBJ2-7	CAWSAKLAGATYEQYF	TGTGCCTGGAGTGCGAAGCTAGCGGGAGCGACCTACGAGCAGTACTTC
.	TRBV7-9	.	TRBJ2-2	CASSLQENTGELFF	TGTGCCAGCAGCTTACAGGAGAACACCGGGGAGCTGTTTTTT
.	TRBV30	.	TRBJ2-7	CAWEHGYEQYF	TGTGCCTGGGAGCATGGGTACGAGCAGTACTTC
TRBD2	TRBV5-4	.	TRBJ2-2	CASSFGRERAGELFF	TGTGCCAGCAGCTTTGGGCGGGAGAGGGCCGGGGAGCTGTTTTTT
TRBD1	TRBV27	.	TRBJ2-7	CASSPGQGAREQYF	TGTGCCAGCAGCCCGGGACAGGGGGCGAGGGAGCAGTACTTC
TRBD2	TRBV4-2	once	TRBJ2-7	CASSQGGRLGTSGLDEQYF	TGTGCCAGCAGCCAAGGGGGGAGGTTAGGGACTAGCGGCTTGGACGAGCAGTACTTC
.	TRBV19	.	TRBJ1-1	CASSAGRKTETFF	TGTGCCAGTAGTGCCGGACGGAAAACTGAAACTTTCTTT
.	TRBV5-6	.	TRBJ2-6	CASSWGAVSGANVLTF	TGTGCCAGCAGCTGGGGGGCAGTATCTGGGGCCAACGTCCTGACTTTC
.	TRBV15	.	TRBJ2-2	CATSRANTGELFF	TGTGCCACCAGCAGAGCGAACACCGGGGAGCTGTTTTTT
TRBD2	TRBV18	.	TRBJ2-3	CASSPVAGSTDTQYF	TGTGCCAGCTCACCGGTAGCGGGAAGCACAGATACGCAGTATTTT
TRBD1	TRBV7-9	.	TRBJ1-1	CASSLGTGNTEAFF	TGTGCCAGCAGCTTGGGGACAGGGAACACTGAAGCTTTCTTT
.	TRBV21-1	.	TRBJ2-1	CASRTAPYNEQFF	TGTGCCAGCAGGACTGCCCCCTACAATGAGCAGTTCTTC
.	TRBV4-1	few	TRBJ2-3	CASTPGQPTDTQYF	TGCGCCAGCACCCCAGGGCAGCCCACAGATACGCAGTATTTT
TRBD2	TRBV11-2	.	TRBJ2-2	CASQLAGGPTTGELFF	TGTGCCAGCCAACTAGCGGGAGGCCCTACCACCGGGGAGCTGTTTTTT
TRBD1	TRBV7-6	once	TRBJ2-3	CASSLEGGQGTDTQYF	TGTGCCAGCAGCTTAGAGGGGGGACAGGGCACAGATACGCAGTATTTT
.	TRBV29-1	.	TRBJ2-5	CSVRSWTDQETQYF	TGCAGCGTCCGTAGTTGGACGGACCAAGAGACCCAGTACTTC
.	TRBV15	.	TRBJ2-7	CATSRDQSYEQYF	TGTGCCACCAGCAGAGATCAATCCTACGAGCAGTACTTC
.	TRBV19	.	TRBJ2-1	CASGTGTGDYNEQFF	TGTGCCAGTGGGACCGGGACGGGAGACTACAATGAGCAGTTCTTC
.	TRBV25-1	once	TRBJ1-1	CASSPDAGRTEAFF	TGTGCCAGCAGTCCGGATGCGGGGAGGACTGAAGCTTTCTTT
.	TRBV20-1	.	TRBJ2-1	CSASGREQFF	TGCAGTGCAAGCGGGCGTGAGCAGTTCTTC
.	TRBV4-3	once	TRBJ1-5	CASSQDGSGDQPQHF	TGCGCCAGCAGCCAAGACGGGTCAGGTGATCAGCCCCAGCATTTT
.	TRBV28	.	TRBJ1-1	CASSLFPREGGMNTEAFF	TGTGCCAGCAGTTTATTTCCCAGGGAAGGGGGGATGAACACTGAAGCTTTCTTT
TRBD2	TRBV11-2	once	TRBJ2-7	CASSLVLAGAYEQYF	TGTGCCAGCAGCTTAGTCCTAGCGGGAGCTTACGAGCAGTACTTC
TRBD2	TRBV28	.	TRBJ2-7	CASKSFGEGYEQYF	TGTGCCAGCAAGTCCTTTGGGGAGGGGTACGAGCAGTACTTC
.	TRBV7-9	.	TRBJ1-4	CASSPRPLDSVSEKLFF	TGTGCCAGCAGCCCCCGCCCCCTCGACAGTGTATCTGAAAAACTGTTTTTT
.	TRBV27	.	TRBJ1-1	CASSPVSMADTEAFF	TGTGCCAGCAGCCCTGTAAGCATGGCGGACACTGAAGCTTTCTTT
TRBD2	TRBV7-3	.	TRBJ2-5	CASRRLAEETQYF	TGTGCCAGCAGAAGACTAGCGGAAGAGACCCAGTACTTC
TRBD1	TRBV2	.	TRBJ2-2	CASSREGTGDTGELFF	TGTGCCAGCAGTAGAGAGGGGACAGGGGATACCGGGGAGCTGTTTTTT
.	TRBV5-5	few	TRBJ1-2	CASGQMNYGYTF	TGTGCCAGCGGGCAGATGAACTATGGCTACACCTTC